This T cell receptor beta chain was recorded in a study of identical twins. The study, taken as a whole, reports: Zero-insertion analyses were open to partial confounding by invariant MAIT and iNKT cells.

This CDR3 region has 13 residues. Germline trimming cut 5 bases from V and 6 bases from J; bases unmatched to any gene: 4. Germline loops: CDR1 SGHRS, CDR2 YFSETQ. One entry per CDR3 protein, called by TCRdb with MiXCR from the 5' RACE reads. Of under 400,000 distinct CDR3 sequences in the sample, around 9.7% are singletons; the top ten hold about 9.1%. This clonotype was observed a few times. The antigen is undetermined. Sequenced input: naive T cells sorted from blood. The sequence was collected from a woman between 50 and 59 years old in good health. This chain uses TRBV5-1 with TRBJ2-7; 11 bases agree with TRBD1. The CDR3, as DNA: TGCGCCAGCAGATGGGGGACAGGGGGCGAGCAGTACTTC. It translates to CASRWGTGGEQYF.